The sequence of this T cell receptor (beta chain) was determined in a study of blood T cell repertoires in COVID-19 (dated by TCRdb to about 2020). The study in broad terms: Samples covering the acute and convalescent phases of COVID-19 were provided by collaborators in the United States, Italy and Spain. The material from the prospective study consisted of cDNA or gDNA derived from T cells, B-cell-depleted T cells, or PBMCs. The dataset comprised deeply sampled blood TCRbeta repertoires from subjects exposed to, actively infected with, or recovered from COVID-19. A freely available public database, intended as a resource for researchers studying the immune response to SARS-CoV-2, is where the repertoires were released. Samples came from the ongoing ImmuneRACE study (first 160 participants) plus 1,254 subjects from 6 global collaborators. A de-identified subject ID, COVID-19 status, age in years and sex were almost always included in the sample metadata. Where HLA class I and class II types were available, the types were taken from metadata supplied by the sample provider, not from assay-based typing.

As for this clone: Its antigen is not yet known. Base qualities were left out, and no much larger clone turns up one base away.

The immunoSEQ Assay, a bias-controlled multiplex PCR, was used to amplify TCRbeta CDR3 regions from genomic DNA. The study's own analysis went as follows. Nucleated cell counts per sample were estimated from amplification of reference gene primers within the assay. To quantify the absolute abundance of each unique TCRbeta CDR3 rearrangement, sequence reads were collapsed and filtered. For each sample, productive Simpson clonality was calculated by taking the square root of Simpson's diversity index across productive rearrangements. Entries here come from immuneACCESS through TCRdb and include only in-frame sequences with V and J called. Some clones fail to appear in such tables; in the studies checked, an unresolved V gene covers under half of the shortfall, and the cause of the remainder is unknown. V and J calls and clone size follow that table, whereas D and trimming were derived from the DNA. This sample has approximately 94,000 clones in its table, and more than 80% of those were observed once. The ten largest account for 24% of the sample.

The research as a whole found: The amount of clinical and demographic metadata varied by source and participant and was provided uncurated.

The CDR3 measures 12 amino acids from cysteine to phenylalanine. Only the CDR3 portion is preserved as DNA: 36 bases, with reading frame beginning at the first base. Clipping removes 3 bases from V and 11 bases from J, with 5 as the unmatched junction base count. CDR1 and CDR2, per the germline V gene, are SNHLY and FYNNEI. Each collaborating institution followed its own protocols to collect whole blood in K2EDTA tubes. Collaborator samples were shipped for TCRbeta analysis as frozen whole blood, isolated PBMCs, or DNA extracted from either sample type. The chain employs TRBV2 and TRBJ1-1; a stretch of 8 junction bases matches TRBD1. The TCR originated in a human donor in a cohort sampled during active COVID-19. Sample: peripheral blood. The CDR3 sequence is CASSEDRAGAFF. The bases are TGTGCCAGCAGTGAGGACAGGGCGGGGGCTTTCTTT.